The 15 T cell receptor beta chains presented below share a single source sample, sequenced in a study of blood T cell repertoires in COVID-19. Libraries were prepared by immunoSEQ multiplex PCR; TCRdb keeps only in-frame clonotypes and omits some of them. The data contain about 200,000 clones, 84% of them singletons. Sequenced: peripheral blood. Receptors originate from a human donor in a cohort sampled during active COVID-19.

V gene TRBV19 combines with J gene TRBJ2-1, with 7 bases lining up with TRBD2. Looked up from germline, CDR1 is LNHDA and CDR2 is SQIVND (reference sequence). The CDR3 length is 19 residues. After removal of 2 bases from V and 5 bases from J, the junction contained 18 bases not matched to a gene. The CDR3 spells CASSIFSGSTGLGDNEQFF. The DNA of the CDR3 is TGTGCCAGTAGTATATTTAGTGGCAGTACAGGACTAGGGGACAATGAGCAGTTCTTC.

The chain uses TRBV5-6 and TRBJ1-4, with D possibly being TRBD1 (5 bases). CDR1 SGHDT and CDR2 YYEEEE come from the germline V gene. The CDR3 is 14 amino acids. V lost 0 bases and J lost 6, with 9 bases in between. The CDR3 spells CASSLGTTDEKLFF. In nucleotides, the CDR3 is TGTGCCAGCAGCTTGGGGACAACCGATGAAAAACTGTTTTTT. Full variable domain (outside the CDR3, taken from reference TRBV5-6 and TRBJ1-4): DAGVTQSPTHLIKTRGQQVTLRCSPKSGHDTVSWYQQALGQGPQFIFQYYEEEERQRGNFPDRFSGHQFPNYSSELNVNALLLGDSALYLCASSLGTTDEKLFFGSGTQLSVL.

V usage is TRBV30 and J usage is TRBJ2-1; D possibly corresponds to TRBD1 (6 bases). The CDR3 extends over 14 amino acids. V lost 6 bases, J lost 2 bases, and 14 bases lay in between. Per germline, CDR1 GTSNPN and CDR2 SVGIG (reference sequence). The CDR3 coding sequence is TGTGCCTGTCCACAGGGCAAAACCTACAATGAGCAGTTCTTC. Translated: CACPQGKTYNEQFF.

The chain combines TRBV30 with TRBJ2-1, with 12 nucleotides matching TRBD2. V lost 3 bases and J lost 3; bases outside the gene matches: 3. The CDR3 runs to 15 residues. From germline, CDR1 is GTSNPN and CDR2 SVGIG (reference sequence). The CDR3 region has the DNA TGTGCCTGGAGCCTGACTAGCGGGAGCTACAATGAGCAGTTCTTC. Translation gives CAWSLTSGSYNEQFF.

V usage is TRBV4-1 and J usage is TRBJ1-3; D is ambiguous. Trimming stripped 2 bases from V and 0 bases from J, with 5 bases between. Germline assignment: CDR1 MGHRA and CDR2 YSYEKL. The CDR3 runs 14 residues. For the CDR3, the DNA is TGCGCCAGCAGCCAACCGAGCTCTGGAAACACCATATATTTT. Translation: CASSQPSSGNTIYF.

The rearrangement joins TRBV7-2 to TRBJ1-5, with 12 bases lining up with TRBD1. Germline loops: CDR1 SGHTA, CDR2 FQGNSA. CDR3 size: 18 residues. The ends lost 1 base at V and 1 base at J; junction bases unmatched: 5. CDR3 coding DNA: TGTGCCAGCAGCTTAGGGGACAGGGGGCTTGGCAGCAATCAGCCCCAGCATTTT. Translated: CASSLGDRGLGSNQPQHF. Full variable domain (rest looked up from reference TRBV7-2 and TRBJ1-5): GAGVSQSPSNKVTEKGKDVELRCDPISGHTALYWYRQSLGQGLEFLIYFQGNSAPDKSGLPSDRFSAERTGGSVSTLTIQRTQQEDSAVYLCASSLGDRGLGSNQPQHFGDGTRLSIL.

The chain is built from TRBV3-1 (or the pseudogene TRBV3-2) and TRBJ2-7, with a possible D match to TRBD1 (6 bases). The CDR3 has 17 amino acids. Trimming removed 4 bases from V and 2 bases from J, with 21 bases in between. The germline CDR1 and CDR2 sequences are LGHDT and YNNKEL (reference sequence). The CDR3 loop is CASSPSGGARATYEQYF. DNA for the CDR3: TGTGCCAGCAGCCCGAGTGGGGGCGCGCGGGCGACCTACGAGCAGTACTTC.

This chain connects TRBV18 to TRBJ1-2; tentative D call: TRBD1 (5 bases). This CDR3 comprises 17 residues. V shed 1 base and J shed 0 bases, with 15 bases lying between them. CDR1 and CDR2 from the germline V gene are KGHSH and LQKENI. In nucleotides, the CDR3 is TGTGCCAGCTCACCACTTCAGGCATTCAGGGCTAACTATGGCTACACCTTC. Translation: CASSPLQAFRANYGYTF.

The gene calls are TRBV14 and TRBJ2-4; 10 nucleotides agree with TRBD2. The germline V gene has CDR1 SGHDN and CDR2 FVKESK. There are 19 residues in the CDR3. V was clipped by 4 bases and J by 3 bases; unmatched bases: 15. CDR3 sequence reads: CASSPHAGSGRADKNIQYF. DNA for the CDR3: TGTGCCAGCAGCCCCCACGCGGGGAGCGGGAGGGCCGACAAAAACATTCAGTACTTC.

The chain uses TRBV3-1 (or the pseudogene TRBV3-2) and TRBJ1-1; D might be TRBD1 (6 bases). The CDR3 runs 14 residues. V lost 4 bases to trimming and J lost 0 bases, with 9 bases between them. Germline V gene data show CDR1 as LGHDT and CDR2 as YNNKEL (reference sequence). This CDR3 reads CASSRGTLNTEAFF. The CDR3 DNA reads as TGTGCCAGCAGCCGGGGGACATTGAACACTGAAGCTTTCTTT.

V is TRBV5-8 and J is TRBJ2-1, with a tentative D call TRBD1 (6 bases). Trimming shortened V by 3 bases and J by 8 bases, and 21 bases separated the two germline ends. This CDR3 has 16 residues. Germline CDR1 reads SGHTS; CDR2 reads YDEGEE. The CDR3 loop is CASSWRSRGKHDEQFF. CDR3 sequence (DNA): TGTGCCAGCAGCTGGAGATCCAGGGGTAAACACGATGAGCAGTTCTTC.

This clone was recorded once. The V call is TRBV27, the J call TRBJ1-3; D is unclear. Germline-derived CDR1 and CDR2 are MNHEY and SMNVEV (reference sequence). The CDR3 totals 13 residues. V lost 3 bases and J lost 3, with 6 bases in between. CDR3 sequence: CASSFSFGNTIYF. In DNA, the CDR3 is TGTGCCAGCAGTTTTAGTTTTGGAAACACCATATATTTT.

This chain connects TRBV7-8 to TRBJ1-3; 7 positions match TRBD1. The CDR3 spans 19 residues. After removal of 6 bases from V and 0 bases from J, the junction contained 17 bases not matched to a gene. Germline lookup yields CDR1 SGHVS and CDR2 FQNEAQ. The CDR3 DNA follows: TGTGCCAGCAGTACCGGGACAGCCGTTTTTACTAGCTCTGGAAACACCATATATTTT. It codes for CASSTGTAVFTSSGNTIYF. Full variable domain (remainder filled in from reference TRBV7-8 and TRBJ1-3): GAGVSQSPRYKVAKRGQDVALRCDPISGHVSLFWYQQALGQGPEFLTYFQNEAQLDKSGLPSDRFFAERPEGSVSTLKIQRTQQEDSAVYLCASSTGTAVFTSSGNTIYFGEGSWLTVV.

The chain recombines TRBV7-9 with TRBJ2-5; D is unresolved. CDR3 length: 15 amino acids. Germline V gene sequence: CDR1 SEHNR, CDR2 FQNEAQ (reference sequence). V was shortened by 5 bases and J by 2 bases, with 15 bases between the two germline ends. CDR3 sequence: CASSPETGVQETQYF. The CDR3 DNA follows: TGTGCCAGCAGCCCAGAGACCGGAGTACAAGAGACCCAGTACTTC.

The genes are TRBV2 and TRBJ2-7; 12 bases match TRBD2. The germline V gene has CDR1 SNHLY and CDR2 FYNNEI. The CDR3 spans 15 residues. V lost 4 bases and J lost 6; bases outside the gene matches: 7. The CDR3 is CASSVPLAGGAEQYF. The CDR3 coding sequence is TGTGCCAGCAGTGTGCCCCTAGCGGGAGGGGCCGAGCAGTACTTC.